There are many counts of the clone carrying this T cell receptor (beta chain). The data were taken from a study of T cells in Graves' hyperthyroidism and ophthalmopathy. RNA transcripts yielded amplified TCR beta CDR3 regions. HTBI primers were used for first-round RT-PCR of the TCR CDR3. TCRdb recomputed calls from the multiplex PCR reads with MiXCR, one row per CDR3 protein. This table has fewer than 800,000 distinct CDR3 sequences, about a sixth appearing once. Diagnoses were established using clinical symptoms, serum thyroxine and TRAb, thyroid ultrasound and orbital computed tomography. This CDR3 region has 16 residues. The ends were cut back, 2 bases at V and 0 bases at J, with 12 bases in the middle. The germline gives CDR1 MDHEN, CDR2 SYDVKM.

The sequence was obtained from a man aged 18 to 29 with Graves' hyperthyroidism. Material: blood. The chain carries TRBV28 and TRBJ2-3, with D uncertain. CDR3 bases: TGTGCCAGCAGTTTAGGGCAGGCCCCTAGCACAGATACGCAGTATTTT. Translating gives CASSLGQAPSTDTQYF.